The rows below give T cell receptor beta chains drawn from one sample of a study of shared clonotypes between healthy human individuals. Measured with immunoSEQ multiplex PCR; TCRdb has only the in-frame clones, and not every one. The sample shows 2 million to 2.5 million clones, approximately 96% of them seen only once. Sample: naive CD4+ T cells sorted from blood. All receptors derive from a man younger than 35 in good health. CDR3s include the opening cysteine and the closing phenylalanine or tryptophan. Fields, in order: V gene, J gene, CDR3 protein.

TRBV27	TRBJ2-1	CAREGYQPGLAGYNEQFF
TRBV6-1	TRBJ2-3	CASRGGSDTQYF
TRBV29-1	TRBJ2-1	CSVDNNRVADNEQFF
TRBV5-4	TRBJ2-7	CASSPGLAGNHEQYF
TRBV29-1	TRBJ1-6	CSVGSYNSPLHF
TRBV5-4	TRBJ2-7	CASSLGTGTSVSYEQYF
TRBV7-9	TRBJ2-1	CASASGRSDNEQFF
TRBV25-1	TRBJ2-7	CASSDYGQGGGRQYF
TRBV7-9	TRBJ1-4	CASSLGGQRNEKLFF
TRBV27	TRBJ2-1	CASSLGTGGYNEQFF
TRBV6-5	TRBJ2-7	CASSYAGTSAPYEQYF
TRBV25-1	TRBJ2-1	CASSITGLLNEQFF
TRBV30	TRBJ2-7	CAWSVPPGRGTHYEQYF
TRBV10-3	TRBJ1-5	CALGRDNNQPQHF
TRBV11-2	TRBJ2-3	CASWDSGSIGDTQYF
TRBV7-2	TRBJ2-1	CASSLVTEQFF
TRBV7-6	TRBJ1-6	CASSPQTGGGPLHF
TRBV4-3	TRBJ2-7	CASSQEFGDFSYEQYF
TRBV19	TRBJ2-2	CASSNMFRAPTGELFF
TRBV5-1	TRBJ1-1	CASTLEGGNTEAFF
TRBV5-1	TRBJ2-1	CASSLAFGSGRGNNEQFF
TRBV6-6	TRBJ1-1	CASSYSIGLNTEAFF
TRBV28	TRBJ1-2	CASISGGVGYTF
TRBV19	TRBJ2-2	CASSIRTANTGELFF
TRBV9	TRBJ2-3	CASSVGSLLAGGISDTQYF
TRBV7-2	TRBJ2-7	CASSLGARGPSSYEQYF
TRBV2	TRBJ1-4	CASLRTGANEKLFF
TRBV7-2	TRBJ2-5	CASSSIAGEETQYF
TRBV9	TRBJ2-3	CASSVAQSVTDTQYF
TRBV27	TRBJ1-1	CASSLEARRGTEAFF
TRBV28	TRBJ1-1	CASSGSGLNTEAFF